The 14 T cell receptor beta chains listed next were all sequenced from one sample in a study of glioma-infiltrating T cells. TCR alpha and beta CDR3 regions were amplified from RNA using iRepertoire nested multiplex PCR. Using its own MiXCR run on the multiplex PCR reads, TCRdb lists one record per CDR3 protein. Here the sample spans some 90,000 distinct CDR3 sequences, roughly 37% being singletons. The sequencing sample was made of glioma tissue, nonneoplastic brain tissue, or PBMCs (not recorded which). The source is a human donor with low-grade glioma or glioblastoma, undergoing nonglioma brain surgery, or in good health (not recorded which).

This clonotype occurred many times. The V and J genes are TRBV19 and TRBJ2-7; D is uncertain. The V gene's germline CDR1 is LNHDA and CDR2 SQIVND (reference sequence). Trimming took off 1 base at V and 0 bases at J, with 10 bases between the two ends. The CDR3 sequence is 15 residues long. CDR3 nucleotide sequence: TGTGCCAGTAGTATAGGCAGCCAGAGCTCCTACGAGCAGTACTTC. This encodes CASSIGSQSSYEQYF.

With regard to this clonotype: This may stem from a read error, because a much larger clone lies one nucleotide away. The CDR3 spells CTSSATLRGPYNEQFF. Written as DNA, the CDR3 is TGTACCAGCAGTGCCACCCTTCGCGGACCCTACAATGAGCAGTTCTTC. This chain connects TRBV5-4 to TRBJ2-1; unclear D gene. CDR1 and CDR2 (germline): SGHNT, YYREEE (reference sequence). This CDR3 spans 16 amino acids.

The sample holds many counts of this clonotype. The chain is built from TRBV28 and TRBJ2-1; 7 bases match TRBD2. The CDR3 sequence is 16 residues long. Germline CDR1 and CDR2: MDHEN and SYDVKM. After removal of 5 bases from V and 0 bases from J, the junction contained 7 bases not matched to a gene. CDR3 in amino acids: CASSLGLSSSYNEQFF. For the CDR3, the DNA is TGTGCCAGCAGTCTGGGACTATCAAGCTCCTACAATGAGCAGTTCTTC.

This clonotype was seen repeatedly, ten times or more. The chain employs TRBV7-2 and TRBJ1-5, with TRBD1 identical over 7 bases. V was pared by 1 base and J by 1 base, with 1 base of the junction left unmatched. CDR3 size: 15 residues. CDR1 and CDR2 (germline): SGHTA, FQGNSA. CDR3 in amino acids: CASSLEGQSNQPQHF. In DNA, the CDR3 is TGTGCCAGCAGCTTAGAGGGACAGAGCAATCAGCCCCAGCATTTT. Full variable domain (remainder filled in from reference TRBV7-2 and TRBJ1-5): GAGVSQSPSNKVTEKGKDVELRCDPISGHTALYWYRQSLGQGLEFLIYFQGNSAPDKSGLPSDRFSAERTGGSVSTLTIQRTQQEDSAVYLCASSLEGQSNQPQHFGDGTRLSIL.

The chain combines TRBV28 with TRBJ1-1; 8 nucleotides match TRBD1. CDR1 is MDHEN and CDR2 is SYDVKM in the germline V gene. The CDR3 is 14 residues long. V lost 9 bases to trimming and J lost 4 bases; unmatched junction nucleotides: 10. The CDR3 DNA is TGTGCCAGAACTCTAGGACAGGGATCCACTGAAGCTTTCTTT. This codes for CARTLGQGSTEAFF.

The chain recombines TRBV6-1 with TRBJ2-1, with D perhaps matching TRBD2 (5 bases). Per germline, CDR1 MNHNS and CDR2 SASEGT. CDR3 length equals 13 residues. This chain's CDR3 is CTTTENPGKEQFF. The CDR3 DNA is TGTACCACCACTGAGAACCCGGGGAAAGAGCAGTTCTTC.

Ten or more counts support this clonotype. The V and J genes are TRBV6-2 or TRBV6-3 and TRBJ2-2; a weak D match, TRBD1 (6 bases). Trimming shortened V by 10 bases and J by 3 bases, and 15 bases separated the two germline ends. The CDR3 length is 14 residues. CDR1 is MNHEY and CDR2 is SVGEGT in the germline V gene. The chain's CDR3 is CATKQTGHTGELFF. CDR3 sequence (DNA): TGTGCCACTAAACAGACAGGCCACACCGGGGAGCTGTTTTTT.

The chain uses TRBV28 and TRBJ2-1; 8 nucleotides line up with TRBD2. V was clipped by 5 bases and J by 10 bases; unmatched bases: 13. This CDR3 comprises 15 residues. Per the germline V gene, CDR1 is MDHEN and CDR2 is SYDVKM. The CDR3 coding sequence is TGTGCCAGCAGTCCCGACGGGGGGGGCCTAGACGAGCAGTTCTTC. It is translated as CASSPDGGGLDEQFF.

With respect to this clonotype: A single base separates this from a much larger clone, so it may be a read error. The rearrangement joins TRBV12-5 to TRBJ1-1, with a tentative D call TRBD1 (6 bases). This CDR3 has 12 residues. The germline V gene encodes CDR1 LGHNT and CDR2 FRNRAP. Trimming took off 6 bases at V and 6 bases at J, with 11 bases between the two ends. The CDR3 spells CASGAGVAEAFF. For the CDR3, the DNA is TGTGCTAGTGGAGCAGGGGTGGCTGAAGCTTTCTTT.

This clonotype was seen a handful of times. V is TRBV29-1 and J is TRBJ2-3; no clear D. The length of the CDR3 is 12 residues. The germline V gene has CDR1 SQVTM and CDR2 ANQGSEA. V shed 7 bases and J shed 6 bases, with 14 bases lying between them. In DNA form, the CDR3 reads TGCAGCGCAGATCGGGCGCCGGATACGCAGTATTTT. Protein sequence: CSADRAPDTQYF.

With regard to this clonotype: This clone may be a read error of a much larger clone one base away. This chain's CDR3 is CASRETLSRGKNTEASF. CDR3 DNA: TGTGCCAGCAGGGAGACACTTTCCCGAGGAAAGAACACTGAAGCTTCCTTT. This chain connects TRBV12-3 or TRBV12-4 to TRBJ1-1, with D hard to call. The CDR3 covers 17 residues.

The sample holds a few counts of this clonotype. Being one base from a much bigger clone, this may be a read error. The CDR3 does not end in the conserved phenylalanine or tryptophan, so this is likely a read error. DNA of the CDR3: TGTGCCAGTAGTCCAGCGGGCTGGGGGGTTGAGCAGTTCCTC. Translated: CASSPAGWGVEQFL. V and J are TRBV19 and TRBJ2-1, with D perhaps matching TRBD2 (6 bases). V dropped 5 bases and J dropped 9 bases, with 17 bases sitting between them. This CDR3 comprises 14 residues. Per the germline V gene, CDR1 is LNHDA and CDR2 is SQIVND (reference sequence).

A remark on this clonotype: One junction end does not reproduce the germline sequence, and a read error may be involved. The chain links TRBV15 to TRBJ1-4; D ambiguous. The CDR3 extends over 16 amino acids. Germline V lookup: CDR1 LNHNV, CDR2 YYDKDF (reference sequence). The CDR3 DNA reads TGTGCCACCAGCAGAGATTACGCGGCAGAGAGTGAAGAACTGTTTTTT. It yields the protein CATSRDYAAESEELFF. Using reference TRBV15 and TRBJ1-4 for the parts outside the CDR3, the full variable domain is DAMVIQNPRYQVTQFGKPVTLSCSQTLNHNVMYWYQQKSSQAPKLLFHYYDKDFNNEADTPDNFQSRRPNTSFCFLDIRSPGLGDTAMYLCATSRDYAAESEELFFGSGTQLSVL.

A remark on this clonotype: The germline gene is not matched at one end of the junction; a read error may be the cause. The rearrangement joins TRBV27 to TRBJ1-2; D call uncertain. The CDR3 is 12 amino acids. The germline V gene has CDR1 MNHEY and CDR2 SMNVEV (reference sequence). DNA for the CDR3: TGTTCCAGCATTTTTACATGGAATTTCTACACCTTC. As protein: CSSIFTWNFYTF.